These 14 T cell receptor beta chains share one sample of origin, sequenced in a study of blood T cell repertoires in COVID-19. Sequencing used immunoSEQ multiplex PCR; TCRdb keeps in-frame clones, though not all of them. The sample consists of fewer than 500,000 clones, about four fifths of them appearing once. The sequenced material came from peripheral blood. The receptor set was obtained from a human donor with acute or convalescent COVID-19. The donor label of this sample is uncertain.

The chain uses TRBV29-1 and TRBJ1-1; 7 nucleotides line up with TRBD1. Germline V gene lookup returns CDR1 SQVTM and CDR2 ANQGSEA. This CDR3 contains 14 residues. Trimming took 3 bases from V and 8 from J; bases not matched to a gene: 12. The CDR3 DNA reads as TGCAGCGTTGAGCCTCGGGACAGACCCCGGGAAGCTTTCTTT. This sequence encodes CSVEPRDRPREAFF.

The table lists this clone with a count of one. This chain uses TRBV29-1 with TRBJ1-2, with D possibly matching TRBD1 (6 bases). CDR3 length: 14 amino acids. V lost 2 bases and J 6 bases, leaving 16 bases between the germline ends. Germline CDR1 reads SQVTM; CDR2 reads ANQGSEA. CDR3 nucleotide sequence: TGCAGCGTTGAAAGCTCACAGGGTTGGGATGGCTACACCTTC. Translating it yields CSVESSQGWDGYTF.

This clone is a singleton in its sample. This chain joins TRBV18 and TRBJ2-2; D is uncertain. This CDR3 is 15 amino acids long. CDR1 and CDR2 (germline): KGHSH, LQKENI. Trimming left V 3 bases short and J 1 base short, with 9 bases between. The CDR3 region has the DNA TGTGCCAGCTCACCCTTACAGATGAACACCGGGGAGCTGTTTTTT. Amino acids: CASSPLQMNTGELFF.

The chain carries TRBV18 and TRBJ2-3; possibly TRBD2 for D (6 bases). The CDR3 is 14 amino acids. V lost 0 bases and J lost 4, with 8 bases in between. Germline-derived CDR1 and CDR2 are KGHSH and LQKENI. The CDR3: CASSPPAGSDTQYF. The CDR3 coding sequence is TGTGCCAGCTCACCACCTGCGGGGTCAGATACGCAGTATTTT.

The DNA for the CDR3 is TGTGCCAGCACAGCCAAAGGACTACTCAGCACAGATACGCAGTATTTT. Protein sequence: CASTAKGLLSTDTQYF. V is TRBV27 and J is TRBJ2-3, with a weak D call TRBD2 (6 bases). The CDR3 is 16 residues long. Germline CDR1 and CDR2: MNHEY and SMNVEV (reference sequence). Trimming left V 7 bases short and J 0 bases short, with 17 bases between.

The chain joins TRBV27 to TRBJ2-1, with 10 bases fitting TRBD2. J lost 8 bases, V lost 6 bases, and 7 bases had no gene match. This CDR3 spans 14 amino acids. Germline loops: CDR1 MNHEY, CDR2 SMNVEV (reference sequence). The CDR3 bases are TGTGCCAGCAGAACTCAGCGGGGGGGGTATGAGCAGTTCTTC. Encoded protein: CASRTQRGGYEQFF.

The V gene is TRBV2, the J gene TRBJ1-6, with 9 nucleotides matching TRBD1. This CDR3 contains 13 residues. V shed 9 bases, J shed 9 bases, and the junction held 6 bases outside the gene matches. The germline V gene encodes CDR1 SNHLY and CDR2 FYNNEI. The CDR3 DNA follows: TGTGCCAGTATGGGACAGGGAGTTTCACCCCTCCACTTT. Protein product: CASMGQGVSPLHF.

The chain employs TRBV3-1 (or the pseudogene TRBV3-2) and TRBJ1-6; TRBD1 matches 7 bases. The V and J ends lost 4 bases and 7 bases, in that order; junction bases with no gene match: 4. In germline, CDR1 is LGHDT, CDR2 YNNKEL (reference sequence). This CDR3 comprises 14 residues. CDR3 nucleotides: TGTGCCAGCAGCCTTGACAGGGCCAATTCACCCCTCCACTTT. It yields the protein CASSLDRANSPLHF.

J is TRBJ1-1 and V is TRBV6-5; TRBD1 might be the D (6 bases). The CDR3 sequence is 14 residues long. The V and J ends lost 7 bases and 2 bases respectively, with 14 bases between them. Germline V lookup: CDR1 MNHEY, CDR2 SVGAGI. CDR3 DNA: TGTGCCAGCATGGGGGGGGCGGCCAACACTGAAGCTTTCTTT. This sequence encodes CASMGGAANTEAFF.

J is TRBJ1-6 and V is TRBV2; D is ambiguous. Per the germline V gene, CDR1 is SNHLY and CDR2 is FYNNEI. V was shortened by 7 bases and J by 2 bases, with 6 bases between the two germline ends. The CDR3 extends over 13 amino acids. CDR3 coding DNA: TGTGCCAGCACTTACACCTATAATTCACCCCTCCACTTT. Its protein product is CASTYTYNSPLHF.

The rearrangement links TRBV6-6 to TRBJ2-7; 7 bases fit TRBD2. The junction had 12 bases not matched to a gene; V was cut back by 0 bases and J by 7 bases. Germline loops: CDR1 MNHNY, CDR2 SVGAGI (reference sequence). The CDR3 covers 16 residues. The CDR3 region has the DNA TGTGCCAGCAGTTACTCACCCAGCACGGGAGGTAATGAGCAGTACTTC. It specifies CASSYSPSTGGNEQYF.

The chain is built from TRBV6-1 and TRBJ1-5; D gene ambiguous. V was cut by 2 bases and J by 1 base, with 12 bases left in between. Per the germline V gene, CDR1 is MNHNS and CDR2 is SASEGT. This CDR3 spans 16 amino acids. The CDR3 sequence: CASSEYGLGSNQPQHF. CDR3 bases: TGTGCCAGCAGTGAATATGGACTTGGGAGCAATCAGCCCCAGCATTTT.

The V gene is TRBV27, the J gene TRBJ2-7, with 8 nucleotides matching TRBD1. V was clipped by 5 bases and J by 7 bases; unmatched bases: 13. The CDR3 is 15 residues long. CDR1 is MNHEY, CDR2 SMNVEV, per germline (reference sequence). In DNA, the CDR3 is TGTGCCAGCAGTCCCGGCGGGACAGGTGAAGTGGAGCAGTACTTC. Its protein is CASSPGGTGEVEQYF.

This chain joins TRBV7-9 and TRBJ1-1; 9 nucleotides line up with TRBD1. J lost 1 base, V lost 3 bases, and 15 bases had no gene match. Per the germline V gene, CDR1 is SEHNR and CDR2 is FQNEAQ (reference sequence). The CDR3 has 19 residues. CDR3 sequence: CASSFPQRPGQGQNTEAFF. The CDR3 nucleotides are TGTGCCAGCAGCTTCCCCCAGCGACCGGGACAGGGCCAGAACACTGAAGCTTTCTTT. Based on the CDR3 plus reference TRBV7-9 and TRBJ1-1, the full variable domain is DTGVSQNPRHKITKRGQNVTFRCDPISEHNRLYWYRQTLGQGPEFLTYFQNEAQLEKSRLLSDRFSAERPKGSFSTLEIQRTEQGDSAMYLCASSFPQRPGQGQNTEAFFGQGTRLTVV.